The 27 T cell receptor beta chains presented below share a single source sample, sequenced in a study of blood T cell repertoires in COVID-19. Only in-frame clones appear in the TCRdb table, and some are missing; sequencing was by immunoSEQ multiplex PCR. There are 90,000 to 130,000 clones in the sample; 88% occur only once, and around 3.2% lies in the top ten. Sequencing was performed on peripheral blood. These receptor sequences come from a woman between 50 and 59 years old with acute or convalescent COVID-19.

The rearrangement links TRBV28 to TRBJ2-3; tentatively, D is TRBD2 (5 bases). Trimming shortened V by 6 bases and J by 5 bases, and 21 bases separated the two germline ends. CDR1 MDHEN and CDR2 SYDVKM come from the germline V gene. The CDR3 covers 16 residues. This chain's CDR3 is CASRKSRRGLGDTQYF. The CDR3 DNA reads TGTGCCAGCAGAAAGAGCCGTCGCGGGCTCGGAGATACGCAGTATTTT.

The chain combines TRBV7-9 with TRBJ2-1, with D possibly being TRBD2 (6 bases). The germline V gene encodes CDR1 SEHNR and CDR2 FQNEAQ (reference sequence). V was pared by 1 base and J by 10 bases, with 11 bases between. This CDR3 spans 13 amino acids. CDR3 region: CASSLEAGLEQFF. The CDR3 bases are TGTGCCAGCAGCTTAGAAGCGGGCCTAGAGCAGTTCTTC.

The chain joins TRBV6-4 to TRBJ2-1; 9 nucleotides align to TRBD2. V gave up 5 bases and J gave up 6 bases; unmatched junction bases: 5. The germline V gene encodes CDR1 MRHNA and CDR2 SNTAGT. The CDR3 runs to 14 residues. The CDR3 DNA reads as TGTGCCAGCAGTCGACTAGCGGTATCCAATGAGCAGTTCTTC. It encodes CASSRLAVSNEQFF.

The chain has TRBV2 and TRBJ1-2; TRBD1 agrees at 7 bases. Trimming took 6 bases from V and 3 from J; bases not matched to a gene: 22. In germline, CDR1 is SNHLY, CDR2 FYNNEI. This CDR3 is built from 19 residues. The CDR3 nucleotides are TGTGCCAGCAGGGCCTTCCGGGGGTCCACAGGGGCCCGGGACTATGGCTACACCTTC. Translation: CASRAFRGSTGARDYGYTF. The full variable domain, in which reference TRBV2 and TRBJ1-2 provide the parts outside the CDR3, is EPEVTQTPSHQVTQMGQEVILRCVPISNHLYFYWYRQILGQKVEFLVSFYNNEISEKSEIFDDQFSVERPDGSNFTLKIRSTKLEDSAMYFCASRAFRGSTGARDYGYTFGSGTRLTVV.

The chain combines TRBV7-4 with TRBJ1-3, with 8 positions matching TRBD1. Germline-derived CDR1 and CDR2 are SGHVT and SQSDAQ. Trimming took 3 bases from V and 0 from J; bases not matched to a gene: 7. CDR3 length equals 17 residues. CDR3 in DNA: TGTGCCAGCAGCTTTCCGGGACAGGCCTTCTCTGGAAACACCATATATTTT. It translates to CASSFPGQAFSGNTIYF.

The V and J genes are TRBV19 and TRBJ1-5, with a tentative D call TRBD1 (6 bases). The CDR3 spans 18 residues. V was shortened by 5 bases and J by 0 bases, with 20 bases between the two germline ends. Germline CDR1 is LNHDA and CDR2 is SQIVND (reference sequence). CDR3 loop: CASSSDRLQGGSNQPQHF. In DNA form, the CDR3 reads TGTGCCAGTAGTTCCGACAGACTGCAAGGGGGTAGCAATCAGCCCCAGCATTTT.

This sequence joins TRBV5-4 and TRBJ1-6; D is possibly TRBD1 (6 bases). This CDR3 region has 15 residues. CDR1 SGHNT and CDR2 YYREEE come from the germline V gene (reference sequence). V gave up 2 bases and J gave up 7 bases, with 13 bases separating them. The CDR3 is CASSLGHRENSPLHF. The CDR3, as DNA: TGTGCCAGCAGCTTAGGCCACAGGGAGAATTCACCCCTCCACTTT.

This chain links TRBV3-1 (or the pseudogene TRBV3-2) with TRBJ2-6; TRBD1 aligns across 10 bases. V lost 4 bases and J lost 3; bases outside the gene matches: 9. Germline CDR1 reads LGHDT; CDR2 reads YNNKEL (reference sequence). The CDR3 is 18 amino acids. CDR3 DNA sequence: TGTGCCAGCAGCCCCGGGACAGGGGCCTCCAGTGGGGCCAACGTCCTGACTTTC. As protein: CASSPGTGASSGANVLTF.

The chain couples TRBV11-2 to TRBJ2-1; D unresolved. The CDR3 loop spans 12 amino acids. The V end was cut by 3 bases, the J end by 7 bases, with 7 bases between. Per germline, CDR1 SGHAT and CDR2 FQNNGV. The CDR3 reads CASSFSRNEQFF. The CDR3 bases are TGTGCCAGCAGCTTCTCGCGGAATGAGCAGTTCTTC.

This chain connects TRBV18 to TRBJ1-6; 7 bases agree with TRBD1. J was trimmed by 7 bases and V by 6 bases; bases with no gene match: 9. CDR3 size: 15 residues. Germline V gene lookup returns CDR1 KGHSH and CDR2 LQKENI. CDR3 residues: CASSRDRVVNSPLHF. The CDR3 region has the DNA TGTGCCAGCTCGCGAGACAGGGTCGTAAATTCACCCCTCCACTTT.

The chain uses TRBV6-6 and TRBJ1-4; D perhaps matches TRBD1 (5 bases). Trimming left V 2 bases short and J 4 bases short, with 11 bases between. Germline V CDR1 and CDR2: MNHNY, SVGAGI (reference sequence). This CDR3 region has 15 residues. The CDR3 sequence is CASSYKTVNNEKLFF. For the CDR3, the DNA is TGTGCCAGCAGTTACAAGACAGTTAATAATGAAAAACTGTTTTTT.

The J gene is TRBJ1-2, the V gene TRBV7-9; TRBD1 matches 10 bases. The CDR3 runs to 16 residues. Germline V CDR1 and CDR2: SEHNR, FQNEAQ (reference sequence). V was clipped by 1 base and J by 2 bases; unmatched bases: 4. The CDR3 sequence: CASSLGGQGTNYGYTF. CDR3 nucleotide sequence: TGTGCCAGCAGCTTAGGGGGACAGGGGACCAACTATGGCTACACCTTC.

The gene calls are TRBV5-6 and TRBJ2-3; 12 nucleotides line up with TRBD1. J was trimmed by 2 bases and V by 3 bases; bases with no gene match: 10. CDR3 size: 18 residues. The germline CDR1 and CDR2 sequences are SGHDT and YYEEEE. The CDR3 DNA reads TGTGCCAGCAGCTCAGGGACAGGGGGCTGGCGGGTCACAGATACGCAGTATTTT. Encoded protein: CASSSGTGGWRVTDTQYF. Together with reference TRBV5-6 and TRBJ2-3, the CDR3 gives the full variable domain: DAGVTQSPTHLIKTRGQQVTLRCSPKSGHDTVSWYQQALGQGPQFIFQYYEEEERQRGNFPDRFSGHQFPNYSSELNVNALLLGDSALYLCASSSGTGGWRVTDTQYFGPGTRLTVL.

The J gene is TRBJ2-1, the V gene TRBV10-3; 10 positions match TRBD1. This CDR3 comprises 15 residues. Germline CDR1 is ENHRY and CDR2 is SYGVKD. The ends lost 10 bases at V and 7 bases at J; junction bases unmatched: 13. As DNA, the CDR3 is TGTGCCACCGCTTACCGACAGGGGGCTAAAAATGAGCAGTTCTTC. It specifies CATAYRQGAKNEQFF.

The chain links TRBV28 to TRBJ2-1; 7 bases line up with TRBD1. Trimming took 7 bases from V and 8 from J; bases not matched to a gene: 17. This CDR3 is 16 amino acids long. Germline V gives CDR1 MDHEN, CDR2 SYDVKM. The CDR3 nucleotides are TGTGCCAGCACCGAAATTGGGACAGTAATATCTCATGAGCAGTTCTTC. It codes for CASTEIGTVISHEQFF.

V and J are TRBV11-2 and TRBJ2-3; D possibly corresponds to TRBD2 (6 bases). V was pared by 5 bases and J by 4 bases, with 16 bases between. The CDR3 contains 15 residues. CDR1 and CDR2 (germline): SGHAT, FQNNGV. The CDR3 DNA is TGTGCCAGCAGCCCGGGGGTACGAGGCGCAGATACGCAGTATTTT. The encoded protein is CASSPGVRGADTQYF.

This rearrangement joins TRBV10-3 to TRBJ2-7; 10 nucleotides line up with TRBD2. The CDR3 consists of 14 residues. In germline, CDR1 is ENHRY, CDR2 SYGVKD. Trimming took 3 bases from V and 2 from J; bases not matched to a gene: 1. DNA of the CDR3: TGTGCCATCAGTGATAGCGGGGGGCCCTACGAGCAGTACTTC. Translated: CAISDSGGPYEQYF.

This clone was counted only a few times. The rearrangement joins TRBV3-1 (or the pseudogene TRBV3-2) to TRBJ1-1; D is unclear. Germline V gene lookup returns CDR1 LGHDT and CDR2 YNNKEL (reference sequence). This CDR3 is 15 amino acids long. Trimming removed 1 base at V and 0 bases at J, with 9 bases between. In DNA, the CDR3 is TGTGCCAGCAGCCAAGGCACATCCCTGAACACTGAAGCTTTCTTT. It translates to CASSQGTSLNTEAFF.

The rearrangement joins TRBV5-1 to TRBJ2-3; 9 bases are shared with TRBD1. This CDR3 spans 18 amino acids. V lost 0 bases, J lost 4 bases, and 12 bases stayed unmatched. Per the germline V gene, CDR1 is SGHRS and CDR2 is YFSETQ. CDR3 DNA: TGCGCCAGCAGCTTGGCTCAGGGGGGACAGGGCGCGGCAGATACGCAGTATTTT. Its protein is CASSLAQGGQGAADTQYF.

V gene TRBV7-4 combines with J gene TRBJ1-2; D perhaps matches TRBD1 (6 bases). Germline-derived CDR1 and CDR2 are SGHVT and SQSDAQ. V lost 2 bases, J lost 7 bases, and 8 bases lay in between. The CDR3 spans 12 residues. This CDR3 reads CASSLSRGGYTF. CDR3 nucleotide sequence: TGTGCCAGCAGCTTATCCAGGGGTGGCTACACCTTC.

This sequence joins TRBV24-1 and TRBJ1-5; no firm D call. This CDR3 is built from 15 residues. Trimming left V 7 bases short and J 6 bases short, with 18 bases between. Germline V gives CDR1 KGHDR, CDR2 SFDVKD. The CDR3 is CATSAPDGEGQPQHF. The CDR3 region has the DNA TGTGCCACCAGCGCCCCGGACGGGGAGGGTCAGCCCCAGCATTTT.

The chain carries TRBV5-6 and TRBJ2-5, with 9 bases that match TRBD1. With V trimmed by 4 bases and J by 9 bases, 19 bases remained unmatched. Germline loops: CDR1 SGHDT, CDR2 YYEEEE. The CDR3 consists of 17 residues. The CDR3 spells CASSPSPRGDRVRAQYF. The CDR3 nucleotides are TGTGCCAGCAGCCCCAGTCCCCGGGGGGACAGGGTCAGGGCCCAGTACTTC.

In DNA form, the CDR3 reads TGCGCCAGCAGCTTGGACGGATGGGGCTCTACTGGAAACACCATATATTTT. It translates to CASSLDGWGSTGNTIYF. The chain combines TRBV5-1 with TRBJ1-3; TRBD1 is a possible D gene (5 bases). Germline CDR1 and CDR2: SGHRS and YFSETQ. The V and J ends lost 0 bases and 2 bases respectively, with 15 bases between them. The CDR3 sequence is 17 residues long.

The V gene is TRBV6-5, the J gene TRBJ1-5, with D perhaps matching TRBD1 (6 bases). The CDR3 contains 14 residues. Germline CDR1 and CDR2: MNHEY and SVGAGI. Trimming took 6 bases from V and 0 from J, leaving 9 bases between them. The CDR3 region has the DNA TGTGCCAGCAGACCGGACAGTAGCAATCAGCCCCAGCATTTT. Encoded protein: CASRPDSSNQPQHF.

This chain connects TRBV5-1 to TRBJ2-1; D is possibly TRBD2 (6 bases). CDR1 is SGHRS, CDR2 YFSETQ, per germline. Trimming removed 0 bases from V and 9 bases from J, with 13 bases in between. The length of the CDR3 is 14 residues. CDR3 region: CASSLAGTSGEQFF. CDR3 nucleotide sequence: TGCGCCAGCAGCTTGGCTGGGACTTCGGGTGAGCAGTTCTTC.

This chain uses TRBV24-1 with TRBJ2-5; 12 bases line up with TRBD1. Germline V gives CDR1 KGHDR, CDR2 SFDVKD. V dropped 7 bases and J dropped 2; count of bases not matched to a gene: 10. The CDR3 has 17 amino acids. The CDR3 spells CATSIPGQGAGQETQYF. The DNA of the CDR3 is TGTGCCACCAGCATACCGGGACAGGGGGCGGGTCAAGAGACCCAGTACTTC.

The rearrangement uses TRBV7-6 and TRBJ2-1, with 7 bases aligning to TRBD2. There are 17 residues in the CDR3. CDR1 and CDR2 from the germline V gene are SGHVS and FNYEAQ. V gave up 4 bases and J gave up 0 bases; unmatched junction bases: 9. DNA for the CDR3: TGTGCCAGCAGCTCGTCGGGGGGTACTAGCTCCTACAATGAGCAGTTCTTC. This gives the protein CASSSSGGTSSYNEQFF.